This T cell receptor beta chain appears in the sequencing data of a study of radiotherapy plus CTLA-4 blockade in lung cancer. Study context: In approximately 17% of patients, objective responses were seen; 31% had disease control.

With ipilimumab providing CTLA-4 blockade, focal radiation was administered to patients who had chemo-refractory metastatic non-small-cell lung cancer. Study-level findings and limits: Among reported predictors of response, early blood T cell clone dynamics with interferon-beta performed best. Expansion in blood of tumor-derived TCR clones was seen after radiotherapy plus ipilimumab.

The sample holds a few counts of this clone. Its target is not known. CDR1 is LNHDA and CDR2 is SQIVND in the germline V gene (reference sequence). CDR3 length: 15 amino acids. Trimming left V 5 bases short and J 3 bases short, with 17 bases between. Assay used: immunoSEQ multiplex PCR; TCRdb lists only in-frame clones, some missing. This sample has approximately 77,000 clones, with under 90% found just once. The clonotype was recovered from a human donor with non-small cell lung cancer who had stable disease on radiotherapy plus ipilimumab. This specimen was peripheral blood, taken from a patient treated with radiotherapy plus ipilimumab. The chain employs TRBV19 and TRBJ2-7, with D perhaps matching TRBD2 (6 bases). The CDR3 DNA is TGTGCCAGTAGTCCCCTGGGGCGGGAAAACTACGAGCAGTACTTC. The encoded protein is CASSPLGRENYEQYF.